This T cell receptor (beta chain) is from a study of PD-1 blockade in classical Hodgkin lymphoma. There was relapse after autologous stem cell transplantation in every patient, and there was variation in brentuximab vedotin exposure. The assay was immunoSEQ multiplex PCR, and TCRdb's table has in-frame clones only and misses some. The top ten clones hold around 10% of a sample with about 46,000 clones, approximately 70% of them seen once. Germline-derived CDR1 and CDR2 are SGHRS and YFSETQ. This CDR3 spans 14 amino acids. V lost 3 bases and J 0 bases, leaving 10 bases between the germline ends. The receptor was isolated from a human donor with classical Hodgkin lymphoma. The chain recombines TRBV5-1 with TRBJ2-7; D possibly matches TRBD1 or TRBD2 (5 bases each). This specimen was peripheral blood mononuclear cells (PBMCs), taken at baseline. The DNA for the CDR3 is TGCGCCAGCAGCTCCTGGGACGTCTCCTACGAGCAGTACTTC. Its protein is CASSSWDVSYEQYF. The full variable domain, with the rest looked up from reference TRBV5-1 and TRBJ2-7, is KAGVTQTPRYLIKTRGQQVTLSCSPISGHRSVSWYQQTPGQGLQFLFEYFSETQRNKGNFPGRFSGRQFSNSRSEMNVSTLELGDSALYLCASSSWDVSYEQYFGPGTRLTVT.